The present entry profiles one T cell receptor (beta chain) with its context. Its matching antigen is unknown. Germline CDR1 and CDR2: DFQATT and SNEGSKA (reference sequence). The CDR3 totals 15 residues. Unmatched junction bases numbered 6, after V lost 4 bases and J lost 0 bases. These data are taken from a study of blood T cells in healthy people across ages. Primed by a sample-barcoded 5' primer and a J-beta primer mix, a second PCR proceeded for roughly 7 to 11 cycles. Through a template-switch adaptor with 12 random nucleotides, each cDNA molecule received a tag. TCRdb passed the 5' RACE reads through MiXCR, listing each CDR3 protein once. Of over 1,500,000 distinct CDR3 sequences in the sample, around 50% are singletons; the top ten hold approximately 2.1%. General study results and limits: Conclusively comparing naive with antigen-experienced cells was impossible with unsorted PBMCs. Comparison with aged donors showed that long-lived donors had more naive CD4+ cells and higher diversity.

Each donor's blood draw was around 9.2 milliliters of peripheral blood. The chain carries TRBV20-1 and TRBJ2-7, with 10 nucleotides matching TRBD2. Sequencing was performed on blood. This receptor was identified in a woman between 40 and 50 years old in good health. CDR3 sequence (DNA): TGCAGTGCTAACTATGGGACTAGCGTCTCCTACGAGCAGTACTTC. Encoded protein: CSANYGTSVSYEQYF.